This TCR beta chain was retrieved from a study of shared clonotypes between healthy human individuals. TCRdb keeps only in-frame clones here, not all; method: immunoSEQ multiplex PCR. The table includes some 500,000 clones, roughly 95% detected once. The V gene's germline CDR1 is SGDLS and CDR2 YYNGEE. Trimming removed 1 base from V and 4 bases from J, with 12 bases in between. The CDR3 has 15 amino acids. The source is a woman younger than 45 in good health. The rearrangement links TRBV9 to TRBJ1-3; possibly TRBD1 for D (6 bases). Sequenced: naive CD4+ T cells sorted from blood. The sample's subset: CD45RA+ positively selected. The CDR3 protein is CASSVLDSAGNTIYF. Here the CDR3 DNA reads TGTGCCAGCAGCGTACTGGACAGTGCCGGAAACACCATATATTTT.